This T cell receptor beta chain was sequenced for a study of cytomegalovirus exposure and HLA in healthy donors. General observations from the study: According to a subsequent analysis, TCR clusters identified in the first cohort showed a tendency to co-occur across the approximately 120 validation repertoires.

Data came from immunoSEQ multiplex PCR; TCRdb stores just in-frame clones and leaves some out. The sample yields over 120,000 clones, 89% seen once. This clone was recorded a few times. Its specificity is unknown. Germline V gene lookup returns CDR1 GTSNPN and CDR2 SVGIG (reference sequence). The ends were cut back, 0 bases at V and 2 bases at J, with 11 bases in the middle. The CDR3 loop spans 16 amino acids. J is TRBJ1-6 and V is TRBV30; perhaps TRBD1 as D (6 bases). The TCR was taken from a woman between 18 and 30 years old in good health and CMV-seropositive. Sequenced: PBMCs. The CDR3 is CAWSVGTSAYNSPLHF. The CDR3 nucleotides read TGTGCCTGGAGTGTCGGGACATCTGCCTATAATTCACCCCTCCACTTT.